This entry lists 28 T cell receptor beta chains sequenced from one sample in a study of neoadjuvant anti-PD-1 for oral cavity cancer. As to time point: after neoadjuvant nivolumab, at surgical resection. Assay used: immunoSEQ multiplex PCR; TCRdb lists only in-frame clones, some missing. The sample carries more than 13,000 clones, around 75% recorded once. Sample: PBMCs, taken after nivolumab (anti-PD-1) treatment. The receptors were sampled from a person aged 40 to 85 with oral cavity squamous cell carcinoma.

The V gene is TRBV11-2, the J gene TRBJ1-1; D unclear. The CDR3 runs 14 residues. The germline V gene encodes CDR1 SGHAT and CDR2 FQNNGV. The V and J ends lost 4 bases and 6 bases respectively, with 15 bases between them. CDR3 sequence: CASSSTSDPAEAFF. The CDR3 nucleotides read TGTGCCAGCAGCTCCACCTCGGACCCGGCTGAAGCTTTCTTT.

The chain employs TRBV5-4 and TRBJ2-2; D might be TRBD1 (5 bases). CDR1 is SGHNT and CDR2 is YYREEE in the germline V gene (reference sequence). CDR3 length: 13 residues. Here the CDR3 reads CVTWGVNSGELFF. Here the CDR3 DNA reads TGTGTAACGTGGGGCGTTAATAGCGGGGAGCTGTTTTTT. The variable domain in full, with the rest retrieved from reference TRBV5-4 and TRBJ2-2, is ETGVTQSPTHLIKTRGQQVTLRCSSQSGHNTVSWYQQALGQGPQFIFQYYREEENGRGNFPPRFSGLQFPNYSSELNVNALELDDSALYLCVTWGVNSGELFFGEGSRLTVL.

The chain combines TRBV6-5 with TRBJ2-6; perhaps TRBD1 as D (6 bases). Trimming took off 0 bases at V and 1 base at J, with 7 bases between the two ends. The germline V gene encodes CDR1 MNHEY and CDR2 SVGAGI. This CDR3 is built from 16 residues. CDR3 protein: CASSYSRGSGANVLTF. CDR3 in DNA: TGTGCCAGCAGTTACTCGAGGGGGTCTGGGGCCAACGTCCTGACTTTC.

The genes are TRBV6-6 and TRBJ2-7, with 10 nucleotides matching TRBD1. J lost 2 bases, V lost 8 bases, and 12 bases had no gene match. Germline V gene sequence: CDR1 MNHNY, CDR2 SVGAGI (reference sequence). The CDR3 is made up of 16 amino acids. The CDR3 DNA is TGTGCCAGCGCAACGCTCAGGACAGGGGGGGCCTACGAGCAGTACTTC. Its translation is CASATLRTGGAYEQYF.

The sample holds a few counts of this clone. CDR3 amino acids: CASSSGTGDYDEQYF. The CDR3 nucleotides are TGTGCCAGCAGCAGTGGCACAGGGGACTACGACGAGCAGTACTTC. The rearrangement uses TRBV7-9 and TRBJ2-7; perhaps D is TRBD1 or TRBD2 (7 bases each). Trimming pared 5 bases from V and 5 bases from J, leaving 19 bases between. The CDR3 is 15 amino acids. CDR1 and CDR2 (germline): SEHNR, FQNEAQ (reference sequence).

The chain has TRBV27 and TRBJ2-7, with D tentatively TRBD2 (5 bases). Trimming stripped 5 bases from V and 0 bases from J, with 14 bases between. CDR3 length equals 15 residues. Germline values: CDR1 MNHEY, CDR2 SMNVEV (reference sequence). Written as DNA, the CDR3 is TGTGCCAGCAGTCCCCGGGGATGGGGCTCCTACGAGCAGTACTTC. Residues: CASSPRGWGSYEQYF.

The CDR3 here is CASSSSTDTQYF. The CDR3 DNA follows: TGTGCCAGCTCTTCCAGCACAGATACGCAGTATTTT. The chain couples TRBV2 to TRBJ2-3, with D unresolved. The CDR3 totals 12 residues. Germline CDR1 is SNHLY and CDR2 is FYNNEI. V lost 8 bases and J 0 bases, leaving 6 bases between the germline ends.

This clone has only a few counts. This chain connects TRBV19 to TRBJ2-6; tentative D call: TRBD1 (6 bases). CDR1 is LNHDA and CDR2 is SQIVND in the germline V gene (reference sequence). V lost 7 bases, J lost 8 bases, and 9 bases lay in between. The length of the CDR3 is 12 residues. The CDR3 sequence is CASTQGSNVLTF. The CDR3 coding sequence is TGTGCCAGTACCCAGGGGTCCAACGTCCTGACTTTC.

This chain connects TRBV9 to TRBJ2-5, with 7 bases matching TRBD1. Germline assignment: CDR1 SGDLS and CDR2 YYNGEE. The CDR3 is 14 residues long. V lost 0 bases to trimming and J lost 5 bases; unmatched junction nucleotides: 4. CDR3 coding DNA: TGTGCCAGCAGCGTAGTCAGGGGGTGGGAGACCCAGTACTTC. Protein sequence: CASSVVRGWETQYF.

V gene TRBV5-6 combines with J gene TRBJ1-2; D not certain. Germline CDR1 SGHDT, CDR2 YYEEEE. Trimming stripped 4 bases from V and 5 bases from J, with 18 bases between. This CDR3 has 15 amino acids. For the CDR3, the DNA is TGTGCCAGCAGCCCCGTCGGGGTACAATGGTATGGCTACACCTTC. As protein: CASSPVGVQWYGYTF.

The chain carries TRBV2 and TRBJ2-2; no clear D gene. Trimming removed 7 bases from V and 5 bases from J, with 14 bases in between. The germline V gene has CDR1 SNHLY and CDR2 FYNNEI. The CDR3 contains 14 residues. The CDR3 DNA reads TGTGCCAGCAATAATAGGTACTTAACCGGGGAGCTGTTTTTT. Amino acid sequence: CASNNRYLTGELFF.

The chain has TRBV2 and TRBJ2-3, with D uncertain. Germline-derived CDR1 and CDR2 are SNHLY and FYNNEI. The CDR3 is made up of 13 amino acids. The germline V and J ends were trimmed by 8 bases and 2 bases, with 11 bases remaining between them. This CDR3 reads CASFLYATDTQYF. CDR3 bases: TGTGCCAGCTTCCTCTATGCCACAGATACGCAGTATTTT.

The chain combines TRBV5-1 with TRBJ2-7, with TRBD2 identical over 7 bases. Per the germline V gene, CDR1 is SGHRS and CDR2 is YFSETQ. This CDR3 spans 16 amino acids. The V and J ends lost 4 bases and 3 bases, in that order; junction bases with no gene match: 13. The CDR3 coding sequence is TGCGCCAGCAGCCTGAATCCGGGAGGTGGGTTCTACGAGCAGTACTTC. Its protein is CASSLNPGGGFYEQYF.

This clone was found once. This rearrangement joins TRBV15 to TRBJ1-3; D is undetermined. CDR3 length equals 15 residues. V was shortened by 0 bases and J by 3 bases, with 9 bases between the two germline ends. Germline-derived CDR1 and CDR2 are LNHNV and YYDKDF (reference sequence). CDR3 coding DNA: TGTGCCACCAGCAGAGATATAGGCCGTGGAAACACCATATATTTT. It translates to CATSRDIGRGNTIYF.

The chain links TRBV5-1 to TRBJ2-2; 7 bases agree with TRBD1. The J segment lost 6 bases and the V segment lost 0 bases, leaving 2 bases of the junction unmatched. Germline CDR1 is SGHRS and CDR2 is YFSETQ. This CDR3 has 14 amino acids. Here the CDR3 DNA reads TGCGCCAGCAGCTTGGGACAGGGCGCCGGGGAGCTGTTTTTT. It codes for CASSLGQGAGELFF. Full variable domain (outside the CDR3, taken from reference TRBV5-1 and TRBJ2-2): KAGVTQTPRYLIKTRGQQVTLSCSPISGHRSVSWYQQTPGQGLQFLFEYFSETQRNKGNFPGRFSGRQFSNSRSEMNVSTLELGDSALYLCASSLGQGAGELFFGEGSRLTVL.

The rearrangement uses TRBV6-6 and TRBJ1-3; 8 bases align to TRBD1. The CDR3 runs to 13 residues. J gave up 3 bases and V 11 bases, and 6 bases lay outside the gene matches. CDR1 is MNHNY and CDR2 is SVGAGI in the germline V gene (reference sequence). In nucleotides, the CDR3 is TGTGCCCACGGACAGGGTTTTGGAAACACCATATATTTT. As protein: CAHGQGFGNTIYF.

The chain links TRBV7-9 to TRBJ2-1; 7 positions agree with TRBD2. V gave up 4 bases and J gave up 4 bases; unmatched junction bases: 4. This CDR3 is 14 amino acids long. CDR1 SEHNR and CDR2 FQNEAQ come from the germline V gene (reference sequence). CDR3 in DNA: TGTGCCAGCAGCTCCAGCGGGAATTACAATGAGCAGTTCTTC. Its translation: CASSSSGNYNEQFF.

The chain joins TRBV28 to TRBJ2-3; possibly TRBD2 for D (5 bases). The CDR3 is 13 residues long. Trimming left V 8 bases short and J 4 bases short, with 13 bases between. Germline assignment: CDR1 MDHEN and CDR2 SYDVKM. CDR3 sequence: CASRLPGSDTQYF. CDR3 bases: TGTGCCAGCCGACTCCCGGGGTCAGATACGCAGTATTTT.

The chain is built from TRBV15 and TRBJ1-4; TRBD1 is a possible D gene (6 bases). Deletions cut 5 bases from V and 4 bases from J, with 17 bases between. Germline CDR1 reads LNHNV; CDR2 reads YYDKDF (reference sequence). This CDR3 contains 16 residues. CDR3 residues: CATSATLQGLNEKLFF. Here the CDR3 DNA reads TGTGCCACCAGCGCCACACTACAGGGTCTTAATGAAAAACTGTTTTTT.

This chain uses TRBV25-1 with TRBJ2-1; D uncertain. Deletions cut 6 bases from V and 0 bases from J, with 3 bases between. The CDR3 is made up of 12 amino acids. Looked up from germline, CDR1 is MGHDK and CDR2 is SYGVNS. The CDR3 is CASRGSYNEQFF. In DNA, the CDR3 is TGTGCCAGCAGGGGCTCCTACAATGAGCAGTTCTTC.

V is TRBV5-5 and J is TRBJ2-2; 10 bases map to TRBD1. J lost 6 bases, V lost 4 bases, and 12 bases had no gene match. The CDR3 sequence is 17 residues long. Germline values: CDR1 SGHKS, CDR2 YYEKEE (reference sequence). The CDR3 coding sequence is TGTGCCAGCAGCCGTGTCAGGGGGGACAGGGGTGCCGGGGAGCTGTTTTTT. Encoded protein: CASSRVRGDRGAGELFF.

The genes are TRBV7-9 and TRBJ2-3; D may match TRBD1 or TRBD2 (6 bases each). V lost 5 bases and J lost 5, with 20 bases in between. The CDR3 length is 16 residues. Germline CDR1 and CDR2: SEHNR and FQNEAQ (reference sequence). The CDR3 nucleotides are TGTGCCAGCAGCCCAGAGGGTAGCCGGGGGCGAGATACGCAGTATTTT. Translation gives CASSPEGSRGRDTQYF.

DNA of the CDR3: TGCGCCAGCAGCAACTATAAGCAGGCGAACACTGAAGCTTTCTTT. It codes for CASSNYKQANTEAFF. The J gene is TRBJ1-1, the V gene TRBV4-1; D is ambiguous. The CDR3 runs 15 residues. CDR1 and CDR2 from the germline V gene are MGHRA and YSYEKL. The V gene lost 5 bases and the J gene lost 1 base, with 14 bases spanning the gap.

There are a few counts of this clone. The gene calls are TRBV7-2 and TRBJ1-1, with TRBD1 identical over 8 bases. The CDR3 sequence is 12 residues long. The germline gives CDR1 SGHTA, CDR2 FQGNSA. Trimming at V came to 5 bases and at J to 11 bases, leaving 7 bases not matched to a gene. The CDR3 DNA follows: TGTGCCAGCAGCATCCAGGGGGCACGGGCTTTCTTT. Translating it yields CASSIQGARAFF.

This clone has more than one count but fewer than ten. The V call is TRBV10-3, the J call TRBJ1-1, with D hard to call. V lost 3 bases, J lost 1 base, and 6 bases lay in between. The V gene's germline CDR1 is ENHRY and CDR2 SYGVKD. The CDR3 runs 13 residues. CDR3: CAISDLGNTEAFF. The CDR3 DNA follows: TGTGCCATCAGTGATTTAGGGAACACTGAAGCTTTCTTT.

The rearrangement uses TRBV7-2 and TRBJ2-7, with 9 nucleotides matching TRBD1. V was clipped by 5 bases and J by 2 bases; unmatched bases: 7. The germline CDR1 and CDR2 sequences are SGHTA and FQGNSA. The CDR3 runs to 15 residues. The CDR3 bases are TGTGCCAGCAGCGCTCGGGACAGGGCGACCTACGAGCAGTACTTC. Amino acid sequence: CASSARDRATYEQYF.

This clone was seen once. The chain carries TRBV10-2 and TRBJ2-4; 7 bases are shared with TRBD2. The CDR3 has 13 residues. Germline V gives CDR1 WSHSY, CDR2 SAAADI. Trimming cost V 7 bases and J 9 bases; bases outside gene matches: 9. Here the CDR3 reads CASTGPGRGIQYF. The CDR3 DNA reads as TGCGCCAGCACCGGACCAGGGAGGGGCATTCAGTACTTC.

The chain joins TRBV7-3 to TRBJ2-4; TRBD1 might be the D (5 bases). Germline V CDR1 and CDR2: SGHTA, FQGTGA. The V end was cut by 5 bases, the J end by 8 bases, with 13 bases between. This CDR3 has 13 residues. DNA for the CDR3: TGTGCCAGCAGCCCTCAAGGGGAATACATTCAGTACTTC. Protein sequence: CASSPQGEYIQYF.